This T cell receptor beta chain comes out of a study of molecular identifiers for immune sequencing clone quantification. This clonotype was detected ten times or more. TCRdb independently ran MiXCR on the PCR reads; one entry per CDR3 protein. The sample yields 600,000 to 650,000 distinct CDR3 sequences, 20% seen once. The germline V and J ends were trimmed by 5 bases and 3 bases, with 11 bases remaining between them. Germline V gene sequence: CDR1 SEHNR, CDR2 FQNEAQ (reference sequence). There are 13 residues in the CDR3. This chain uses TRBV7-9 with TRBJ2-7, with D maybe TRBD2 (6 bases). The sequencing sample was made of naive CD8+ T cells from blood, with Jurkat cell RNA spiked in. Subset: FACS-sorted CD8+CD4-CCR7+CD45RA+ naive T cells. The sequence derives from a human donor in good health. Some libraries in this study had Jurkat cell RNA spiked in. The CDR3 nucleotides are TGTGCCAGCAGCGAGAGACTAGACTACGAGCAGTACTTC. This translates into CASSERLDYEQYF.